The 28 T cell receptor beta chains reported below all come from one sample, sequenced in a study of beta chain features in type 1 diabetes (dated 2018 in TCRdb). The receptor library was made with the immunoSEQ multiplex PCR assay. The entire isolated RNA was reverse transcribed using the High Capacity cDNA Reverse Transcription Kit, and thus expressed TCRB transcripts were sequenced. TCRdb obtained this table from immuneACCESS and retained in-frame rearrangements with V and J assigned. These tables miss some clones; where compared with another copy, unresolved V genes account for less than half of the shortfall, and the remainder is unexplained. This sample is represented by 900,000 or so clones; 15% to 20% of them were singletons. The ten most abundant clones make up about 0.02% of the sample. Sample: naive CD4+ T cells from blood. In light of the paper, this sample's cell subset or site label describes: true naive CD4+ T cells. All receptors come from a woman younger than 30 in good health.

V is TRBV2 and J is TRBJ1-1; D remains unclear. Trimming cost V 4 bases and J 3 bases, with 3 bases left between them. Germline CDR1 is SNHLY and CDR2 is FYNNEI. The CDR3 is made up of 11 amino acids. The CDR3 reads CASSADTEAFF. CDR3 nucleotides: TGTGCCAGCAGTGCGGACACTGAAGCTTTCTTT.

The chain carries TRBV6-1 and TRBJ2-5; possibly TRBD1 or TRBD2 for D (5 bases each). Trimming took off 8 bases at V and 1 base at J, with 14 bases between the two ends. The CDR3 extends over 14 amino acids. Germline V gene sequence: CDR1 MNHNS, CDR2 SASEGT. CDR3 DNA: TGTGCCAGCCTGACAGCTGGGGGCCAAGAGACCCAGTACTTC. Protein sequence: CASLTAGGQETQYF.

The chain uses TRBV6-1 and TRBJ2-7; D ambiguous. The CDR3 consists of 11 residues. In germline, CDR1 is MNHNS, CDR2 SASEGT. The V gene lost 8 bases and the J gene lost 5 bases, with 10 bases spanning the gap. The CDR3 region is CASSDRHEQYF. The CDR3, as DNA: TGTGCCAGCTCCGATAGGCACGAGCAGTACTTC.

About this clone: Other DNA sequences within the sample encode an identical CDR3. V and J are TRBV5-5 and TRBJ1-2, with D unclear. Germline V gives CDR1 SGHKS, CDR2 YYEKEE (reference sequence). Trimming took off 4 bases at V and 2 bases at J, with 9 bases between the two ends. This CDR3 is 13 amino acids long. The CDR3 nucleotides read TGTGCCAGCAGCCTGGGAGCCAACTATGGCTACACCTTC. It yields the protein CASSLGANYGYTF.

This rearrangement joins TRBV19 to TRBJ1-3, with D uncertain. There are 14 residues in the CDR3. The germline V gene encodes CDR1 LNHDA and CDR2 SQIVND (reference sequence). V gave up 6 bases and J gave up 2 bases, with 11 bases separating them. CDR3 in amino acids: CASRRAGTGNTIYF. In nucleotides, the CDR3 is TGTGCCAGTAGACGGGCGGGTACTGGAAACACCATATATTTT.

The chain carries TRBV27 and TRBJ2-5, with 8 positions matching TRBD2. The V gene end was trimmed by 3 bases and the J gene end by 5 bases; junction bases not matched to a gene: 8. CDR3 size: 15 residues. CDR1 MNHEY and CDR2 SMNVEV come from the germline V gene (reference sequence). CDR3 nucleotide sequence: TGTGCCAGCAGTTTCCGAGCGGGAGTAGGGGAGACCCAGTACTTC. This translates into CASSFRAGVGETQYF.

This clone has a handful of counts. The J gene is TRBJ1-5, the V gene TRBV6-5; no reliable D call. The CDR3 covers 15 residues. Trimming took off 3 bases at V and 3 bases at J, with 12 bases between the two ends. Germline V gene data show CDR1 as MNHEY and CDR2 as SVGAGI. As DNA, the CDR3 is TGTGCCAGCAGTTATGGGTGGCAGATCAATCAGCCCCAGCATTTT. It encodes CASSYGWQINQPQHF.

In its sample, this clone was seen a few times. The rearrangement uses TRBV28 and TRBJ2-1, with 14 bases lining up with TRBD2. In germline, CDR1 is MDHEN, CDR2 SYDVKM. The CDR3 sequence is 21 residues long. The ends lost 3 bases at V and 6 bases at J; junction bases unmatched: 19. The DNA for the CDR3 is TGTGCCAGCAGTTTCATATCCTGGGGACTAGCGGGAGTAATTCCTGTCAATGAGCAGTTCTTC. Translating it yields CASSFISWGLAGVIPVNEQFF.

The chain couples TRBV4-3 to TRBJ1-5; a possible D gene is TRBD1 (5 bases). With 0 bases removed from V and 6 bases from J, the gap between germline ends came to 12 bases. CDR1 is LGHNA, CDR2 YSLEER, per germline. The CDR3 runs 15 residues. CDR3: CASSQDLSGTQPQHF. The DNA of the CDR3 is TGCGCCAGCAGCCAAGATCTAAGCGGGACTCAGCCCCAGCATTTT.

This sequence joins TRBV5-8 and TRBJ2-2; the match to TRBD1 covers 8 bases. This CDR3 has 16 residues. Germline V gene sequence: CDR1 SGHTS, CDR2 YDEGEE. V was clipped by 4 bases and J by 5 bases; unmatched bases: 10. The CDR3 protein is CASSLDRGQWTGELFF. The CDR3 region has the DNA TGTGCCAGCAGCCTCGACAGGGGACAGTGGACCGGGGAGCTGTTTTTT. Variable domain in full (rest from reference TRBV5-8 and TRBJ2-2): EAGVTQSPTHLIKTRGQQATLRCSPISGHTSVYWYQQALGLGLQFLLWYDEGEERNRGNFPPRFSGRQFPNYSSELNVNALELEDSALYLCASSLDRGQWTGELFFGEGSRLTVL.

J is TRBJ1-3 and V is TRBV28, with TRBD1 matching over 8 bases. This CDR3 spans 17 amino acids. Germline V CDR1 and CDR2: MDHEN, SYDVKM. V lost 9 bases and J lost 4; bases outside the gene matches: 17. The CDR3 coding sequence is TGTGCCAGTTCCCCCTTAAGACAGGGGTCGGAGGGAAACACCATATATTTT. It is translated as CASSPLRQGSEGNTIYF.

In this sample, this clone turned up a few times. The V call is TRBV5-1, the J call TRBJ2-2; 8 bases fit TRBD1. Germline CDR1 and CDR2: SGHRS and YFSETQ. Germline trimming cut 1 base from V and 3 bases from J; bases unmatched to any gene: 2. The CDR3 spans 15 residues. CDR3 protein: CASSLTGGDTGELFF. CDR3 in DNA: TGCGCCAGCAGCTTGACAGGGGGTGACACCGGGGAGCTGTTTTTT.

This chain's CDR3 is CATSPPGVYNEQFF. The CDR3 DNA reads as TGTGCCACCTCCCCCCCCGGAGTCTACAATGAGCAGTTCTTC. The chain is built from TRBV12-1 and TRBJ2-1; TRBD2, the D gene given by the table, was not confirmed from the DNA. TRBV12-1 is marked as a pseudogene. The CDR3 has 14 residues.

This clone was counted only a few times. The J gene is TRBJ2-5, the V gene TRBV4-1; TRBD2 is a possible D gene (5 bases). Trimming stripped 0 bases from V and 5 bases from J, with 10 bases between. Germline CDR1 and CDR2: MGHRA and YSYEKL. This CDR3 is built from 14 residues. This CDR3 reads CASSQDARRETQYF. The CDR3 nucleotides read TGCGCCAGCAGCCAAGATGCCAGGAGGGAGACCCAGTACTTC.

The chain carries TRBV29-1 and TRBJ2-5, with D uncertain. Trimming pared 5 bases from V and 5 bases from J, leaving 15 bases between. Germline lookup yields CDR1 SQVTM and CDR2 ANQGSEA. The CDR3 length is 13 residues. CDR3 sequence reads: CSVKALFSETQYF. The CDR3 nucleotides are TGCAGCGTTAAAGCGCTCTTTAGCGAGACCCAGTACTTC. Supplemented by reference TRBV29-1 and TRBJ2-5, the full variable domain reads SAVISQKPSRDICQRGTSLTIQCQVDSQVTMMFWYRQQPGQSLTLIATANQGSEATYESGFVIDKFPISRPNLTFSTLTVSNMSPEDSSIYLCSVKALFSETQYFGPGTRLLVL.

In its sample, this clone was seen a few times. The V call is TRBV2, the J call TRBJ2-3; 10 bases agree with TRBD2. The germline CDR1 and CDR2 sequences are SNHLY and FYNNEI. Losses at the gene ends were 4 bases for V and 2 bases for J; bases not matched to a gene: 6. This CDR3 spans 16 amino acids. CDR3 nucleotide sequence: TGTGCCAGCAGTGGCGGACTAGCGGCTTTCACAGATACGCAGTATTTT. Protein product: CASSGGLAAFTDTQYF.

This clone was seen more than once but under ten times. The gene calls are TRBV4-3 and TRBJ2-1, with 7 positions matching TRBD2. This CDR3 has 11 amino acids. Germline values: CDR1 LGHNA, CDR2 YSLEER. Trimming took 3 bases from V and 10 from J; bases not matched to a gene: 0. The CDR3 reads CASSQGLEQFF. CDR3 sequence (DNA): TGCGCCAGCAGCCAGGGACTAGAGCAGTTCTTC.

The rearrangement uses TRBV9 and TRBJ2-3; TRBD1 might be the D (7 bases). V was pared by 0 bases and J by 6 bases, with 11 bases between. This CDR3 spans 14 amino acids. CDR1 SGDLS and CDR2 YYNGEE come from the germline V gene. CDR3 in DNA: TGTGCCAGCAGCGTAGGGCCAGGGGGGGATACGCAGTATTTT. Protein: CASSVGPGGDTQYF.

The chain links TRBV11-2 to TRBJ2-7, with 8 bases aligning to TRBD1. CDR3 length equals 14 residues. V shed 5 bases, J shed 7 bases, and the junction held 10 bases outside the gene matches. Germline CDR1 is SGHAT and CDR2 is FQNNGV. The CDR3 reads CASSPRQGRLEQYF. CDR3 DNA sequence: TGTGCCAGCAGCCCGAGACAGGGGCGCTTGGAGCAGTACTTC.

The chain couples TRBV6-1 to TRBJ1-5; 7 positions match TRBD1. This CDR3 contains 16 residues. V was clipped by 0 bases and J by 5 bases; unmatched bases: 7. CDR1 is MNHNS, CDR2 SASEGT, per germline. The CDR3 bases are TGTGCCAGCAGTGAAGCGCTCGGACAGGCCCATCAGCCCCAGCATTTT. Translating gives CASSEALGQAHQPQHF.

In this sample, this clone turned up a few times. The chain employs TRBV4-2 and TRBJ2-3, with D tentatively TRBD2 (6 bases). V gave up 2 bases and J gave up 2 bases, with 14 bases separating them. Germline V gives CDR1 LGHNA, CDR2 YNFKEQ. The CDR3 is made up of 16 amino acids. CDR3 nucleotides: TGTGCCAGCAGCCAAATAGCGGAAGCCCCCACAGATACGCAGTATTTT. Its translation is CASSQIAEAPTDTQYF.

The chain links TRBV5-1 to TRBJ2-5, with a possible D match to TRBD1 (5 bases). The CDR3 covers 14 residues. Germline CDR1 and CDR2: SGHRS and YFSETQ. V lost 4 bases to trimming and J lost 4 bases, with 14 bases between them. CDR3 nucleotides: TGCGCCAGCAGCCCAGGGAACGGGCGAGAGACCCAGTACTTC. Its translation is CASSPGNGRETQYF.

There are a few counts of this clone. The chain carries TRBV4-2 and TRBJ2-7; TRBD2 matches 8 bases. V was pared by 6 bases and J by 0 bases, with 10 bases of the junction left unmatched. This CDR3 contains 16 residues. Per the germline V gene, CDR1 is LGHNA and CDR2 is YNFKEQ. The CDR3 sequence is CASSKASGLSSYEQYF. CDR3 DNA: TGTGCCAGCAGTAAGGCTAGCGGGCTAAGCTCCTACGAGCAGTACTTC.

This clone was picked up a small number of times. The CDR3 sequence: CASSSTWGQQYF. The CDR3, as DNA: TGTGCCAGCAGCTCTACTTGGGGCCAGCAGTACTTC. V usage is TRBV11-2 and J usage is TRBJ2-7, with D possibly TRBD1 on 5 matching bases. The V gene lost 4 bases and the J gene lost 8 bases, with 12 bases spanning the gap. This CDR3 comprises 12 residues. Germline CDR1 and CDR2: SGHAT and FQNNGV.

This chain connects TRBV7-9 to TRBJ2-5; TRBD2 aligns across 8 bases. Germline trimming cut 5 bases from V and 2 bases from J; bases unmatched to any gene: 13. CDR1 is SEHNR and CDR2 is FQNEAQ in the germline V gene (reference sequence). The CDR3 is 17 amino acids. The DNA of the CDR3 is TGTGCCAGCAGCCAAGATGGGAATAGCGGGATACAAGAGACCCAGTACTTC. Translating it yields CASSQDGNSGIQETQYF.

This clone was counted only a few times. The V call is TRBV7-6, the J call TRBJ1-4; no clear D gene. Per germline, CDR1 SGHVS and CDR2 FNYEAQ. The V end lost 2 bases, the J end lost 8 bases, and 9 bases lay between the germline ends. The CDR3 length is 13 residues. CDR3 bases: TGTGCCAGCAGCTTAAGGCATACGGAAAAACTGTTTTTT. It yields the protein CASSLRHTEKLFF.

The chain is built from TRBV20-1 and TRBJ1-2, with D possibly matching TRBD1 (5 bases). The CDR3 runs to 11 residues. Germline CDR1 is DFQATT and CDR2 is SNEGSKA (reference sequence). Trimming took off 6 bases at V and 6 bases at J, with 11 bases between the two ends. CDR3 amino acids: CSAAGLNGYTF. As DNA, the CDR3 is TGCAGTGCCGCGGGACTGAATGGCTACACCTTC.

The chain employs TRBV10-3 and TRBJ2-2; no clear D. CDR1 ENHRY and CDR2 SYGVKD come from the germline V gene. Trimming removed 1 base from V and 6 bases from J, with 6 bases in between. The CDR3 has 13 residues. The CDR3 reads CAISELSPGELFF. CDR3 nucleotides: TGTGCCATCAGTGAGTTGTCCCCCGGGGAGCTGTTTTTT.